The sequence of this T cell receptor (beta chain) was determined in a study of blood T cell repertoires in COVID-19 (dated by TCRdb to about 2020). Concerning the study at large: Samples from collaborators originated in the United States, Italy and Spain and spanned both the acute and convalescent phases of COVID-19. The prospective study material was composed of cDNA or gDNA derived from T cells, B-cell-depleted T cells, or PBMCs. Subjects who had been exposed to COVID-19, were actively infected with it, or had recovered from it provided the deeply sampled blood TCRbeta repertoires that made up the dataset. The repertoires were made available in a free public database intended to serve as a resource for research on the immune response to SARS-CoV-2. Samples came from the ongoing ImmuneRACE study (first 160 participants) plus 1,254 subjects from 6 global collaborators. Sample metadata almost always included a de-identified subject ID, COVID-19 status, age in years and sex. Where available, HLA class I and class II types were taken from metadata supplied by the sample provider and were not determined by assay-based typing.

TCRbeta CDR3 regions were amplified from genomic DNA by means of the immunoSEQ Assay, a bias-controlled multiplex PCR. The paper's processing steps were these. The number of nucleated cells in each sample was estimated from the amplification of reference gene primers within the assay. To quantify the absolute abundance of each unique TCRbeta CDR3 rearrangement, sequence reads were collapsed and filtered. For each sample, productive Simpson clonality was calculated as the square root of Simpson's diversity index across productive rearrangements. In its TCRdb copy, this immuneACCESS table keeps in-frame sequences only and misses some clones. Where compared with another copy, unresolved V genes explain less than half of these, and the others have no known cause. V, J and clone size were drawn from that table, and D and trimming were deduced from the DNA. The sample records under 550,000 clones, roughly 90% of which are singletons. The biggest ten clones account for 0.8% to 0.9% of the sample.

With respect to this clone: Its antigen remains undetermined. No much larger clonotype is one base removed from it; base qualities were not supplied.

From V the trimming removes 1 base and from J it removes 3 bases, while the gene matches leave 3 bases of the junction unaccounted for. The germline V gene specifies SGHTA as CDR1 and FQGNSA as CDR2. Taken from cysteine to phenylalanine, the CDR3 has 15 residues. Of the read, only the CDR3 DNA is kept; its 45 bases are in frame from base 1. At one collaborating source in Seattle, patients were enrolled during active infection and were followed longitudinally through the course of disease. Each collaborating institution followed its own protocols to collect whole blood in K2EDTA tubes. For TCRbeta analysis, collaborators shipped samples in one of three forms: frozen whole blood, isolated PBMCs, or DNA extracted from either of those sample types. What the authors observed across the whole study: How much clinical and demographic metadata was included differed by source and by participant, and the metadata was provided uncurated.

The sequenced sample consisted of peripheral blood. This TCR was sampled from a man in his late teens or twenties with COVID-19, enrolled during active disease. The rearranged chain carries TRBV7-2 and TRBJ1-2; 9 bases in the middle match TRBD1. The bases are TGTGCCAGCAGCTTAGGGGGGACAGGGCACTATGGCTACACCTTC. Its amino acids are CASSLGGTGHYGYTF. Where the CDR3 stops, the reference TRBV7-2 and TRBJ1-2 genes take over; the full variable domain is GAGVSQSPSNKVTEKGKDVELRCDPISGHTALYWYRQSLGQGLEFLIYFQGNSAPDKSGLPSDRFSAERTGGSVSTLTIQRTQQEDSAVYLCASSLGGTGHYGYTFGSGTRLTVV.